The 23 T cell receptor beta chains reported below all come from one sample, sequenced in a study of shared clonotypes between healthy human individuals. The repertoire was sequenced with immunoSEQ multiplex PCR; TCRdb's copy has only in-frame clones and lacks some. The table records more than 2 million clones, under 97% of them present only once. The sequencing input was naive CD4+ T cells sorted from blood. Subset described: CD45RA+ positively selected. Source of these receptors: a man between 18 and 29 years old in good health.

This chain uses TRBV28 with TRBJ2-7; 9 bases fit TRBD2. Looked up from germline, CDR1 is MDHEN and CDR2 is SYDVKM. The CDR3 is 15 amino acids. The V segment lost 1 base and the J segment 2 bases; nucleotides outside the gene matches: 3. The CDR3 is CASSLSSGATYEQYF. CDR3 nucleotide sequence: TGTGCCAGCAGTTTATCTAGCGGGGCCACCTACGAGCAGTACTTC. Supplemented by reference TRBV28 and TRBJ2-7, the full variable domain reads DVKVTQSSRYLVKRTGEKVFLECVQDMDHENMFWYRQDPGLGLRLIYFSYDVKMKEKGDIPEGYSVSREKKERFSLILESASTNQTSMYLCASSLSSGATYEQYFGPGTRLTVT.

The V gene is TRBV6-1, the J gene TRBJ1-5; D gene ambiguous. CDR1 is MNHNS and CDR2 is SASEGT in the germline V gene. The V and J ends lost 2 bases and 6 bases respectively, with 14 bases between them. The CDR3 extends over 15 amino acids. This chain's CDR3 is CASSEHTAFSQPQHF. DNA of the CDR3: TGTGCCAGCAGTGAACATACAGCTTTCAGTCAGCCCCAGCATTTT.

Of note for this clone: Other DNA variants within this sample encode the same CDR3. The chain links TRBV18 to TRBJ2-1; TRBD2 matches at 8 bases. CDR3 length: 15 residues. J lost 3 bases, V lost 6 bases, and 7 bases had no gene match. Germline CDR1 reads KGHSH; CDR2 reads LQKENI. In DNA form, the CDR3 reads TGTGCCAGCTCTCCGCTAGCGGGCAGCTACAATGAGCAGTTCTTC. Translation gives CASSPLAGSYNEQFF.

The chain carries TRBV5-1 and TRBJ2-5; possibly TRBD2 for D (6 bases). V lost 5 bases and J 2 bases, leaving 13 bases between the germline ends. The CDR3 extends over 14 amino acids. The V gene's germline CDR1 is SGHRS and CDR2 YFSETQ. CDR3: CASSPRERQETQYF. The CDR3 DNA sequence: TGCGCCAGCAGTCCCCGGGAGCGACAAGAGACCCAGTACTTC.

This clone appeared a single time. The chain joins TRBV18 to TRBJ1-5, with TRBD1 identical over 11 bases. CDR1 is KGHSH, CDR2 LQKENI, per germline. The CDR3 extends over 14 amino acids. Losses at the gene ends were 3 bases for V and 6 bases for J; bases not matched to a gene: 1. DNA for the CDR3: TGTGCCAGCTCACCGGGACAGGGGGTTCAGCCCCAGCATTTT. Translation gives CASSPGQGVQPQHF.

The CDR3 sequence is CASSYPAGGETQYF. The CDR3 coding sequence is TGTGCCAGCAGTTACCCCGCGGGTGGGGAGACCCAGTACTTC. The rearrangement uses TRBV6-6 and TRBJ2-5, with TRBD2 as a possible D gene (5 bases). V was shortened by 2 bases and J by 5 bases, with 12 bases between the two germline ends. The CDR3 runs 14 residues. CDR1 and CDR2 (germline): MNHNY, SVGAGI (reference sequence).

This chain links TRBV15 with TRBJ2-1, with 7 nucleotides matching TRBD1. Losses at the gene ends were 0 bases for V and 6 bases for J; bases not matched to a gene: 14. The germline gives CDR1 LNHNV, CDR2 YYDKDF (reference sequence). This CDR3 comprises 18 residues. CDR3 in DNA: TGTGCCACCAGCAGAGACATGGTGGACAGGCTAAGATTCAATGAGCAGTTCTTC. This sequence encodes CATSRDMVDRLRFNEQFF. The whole variable domain, filled in from reference TRBV15 and TRBJ2-1, reads DAMVIQNPRYQVTQFGKPVTLSCSQTLNHNVMYWYQQKSSQAPKLLFHYYDKDFNNEADTPDNFQSRRPNTSFCFLDIRSPGLGDTAMYLCATSRDMVDRLRFNEQFFGPGTRLTVL.

The chain has TRBV11-2 and TRBJ2-1; D could derive from TRBD1 or TRBD2 (5 bases each). V gave up 2 bases and J gave up 12 bases, with 17 bases separating them. Per germline, CDR1 SGHAT and CDR2 FQNNGV. This CDR3 has 14 residues. The CDR3 DNA reads as TGTGCCAGCAGCTTATCAAGAGGGACGAAAGGGCAGTTCTTC. Translation: CASSLSRGTKGQFF.

This chain connects TRBV2 to TRBJ2-7; 10 bases line up with TRBD2. Trimming took 6 bases from V and 6 from J; bases not matched to a gene: 5. The CDR3 extends over 13 amino acids. CDR1 is SNHLY, CDR2 FYNNEI, per germline. Here the CDR3 reads CASSTSGTGEQYF. CDR3 in DNA: TGTGCCAGCAGCACTAGCGGGACAGGCGAGCAGTACTTC.

A note on this clone: The same CDR3 also results from other DNA sequences found in this sample. The rearrangement joins TRBV5-4 to TRBJ1-1; possibly TRBD1 for D (6 bases). The CDR3 extends over 14 amino acids. Trimming took off 0 bases at V and 3 bases at J, with 9 bases between the two ends. The germline V gene has CDR1 SGHNT and CDR2 YYREEE (reference sequence). Here the CDR3 DNA reads TGTGCCAGCAGCTTGGGATCAGGGGACACTGAAGCTTTCTTT. As protein: CASSLGSGDTEAFF.

V is TRBV6-1 and J is TRBJ1-2; 7 bases map to TRBD1. The germline CDR1 and CDR2 sequences are MNHNS and SASEGT. The CDR3 has 15 residues. V lost 7 bases to trimming and J lost 0 bases; unmatched junction nucleotides: 8. The CDR3 bases are TGTGCCAGCAAAGAGGGGGCGTCGGCTAACTATGGCTACACCTTC. Translating it yields CASKEGASANYGYTF.

The chain carries TRBV5-1 and TRBJ1-2; no firm D call. The length of the CDR3 is 14 residues. CDR1 is SGHRS and CDR2 is YFSETQ in the germline V gene. Trimming took 4 bases from V and 9 from J, leaving 19 bases between them. The CDR3, as DNA: TGCGCCAGCAGCCCGGTTCGAGGCCAAGAGCGCTACACCTTC. Its protein is CASSPVRGQERYTF.

The rearrangement links TRBV5-6 to TRBJ2-5; a weak D match, TRBD2 (6 bases). The CDR3 is 16 amino acids. Germline V gene lookup returns CDR1 SGHDT and CDR2 YYEEEE. Trimming took off 4 bases at V and 3 bases at J, with 19 bases between the two ends. The CDR3 DNA sequence: TGTGCCAGCAGCAGCTTGGCTTCGGGGGTGGAAGAGACCCAGTACTTC. Translating gives CASSSLASGVEETQYF.

The genes are TRBV19 and TRBJ1-2, with 8 positions matching TRBD1. This CDR3 is 14 amino acids long. The V gene end was trimmed by 7 bases and the J gene end by 3 bases; junction bases not matched to a gene: 7. In germline, CDR1 is LNHDA, CDR2 SQIVND (reference sequence). Written as DNA, the CDR3 is TGTGCCAGTACCCTACAGGGGGTGGACTATGGCTACACCTTC. Translation gives CASTLQGVDYGYTF.

The chain uses TRBV14 and TRBJ2-3; D is undetermined. V lost 8 bases to trimming and J lost 0 bases, with 27 bases between them. CDR3 size: 19 residues. Germline CDR1 SGHDN, CDR2 FVKESK. As DNA, the CDR3 is TGTGCCAGCTCCCACCGGTGGAGTCTGAGACTTACTAGCACAGATACGCAGTATTTT. Its protein is CASSHRWSLRLTSTDTQYF.

The V gene is TRBV5-1, the J gene TRBJ1-4; D might be TRBD1 (5 bases). Looked up from germline, CDR1 is SGHRS and CDR2 is YFSETQ. CDR3 length: 16 amino acids. V dropped 4 bases and J dropped 3 bases, with 16 bases sitting between them. The CDR3 sequence: CASSVASRAPNEKLFF. The DNA of the CDR3 is TGCGCCAGCAGCGTGGCGTCCAGGGCCCCTAATGAAAAACTGTTTTTT. Drawing the rest from reference TRBV5-1 and TRBJ1-4, the complete variable domain is KAGVTQTPRYLIKTRGQQVTLSCSPISGHRSVSWYQQTPGQGLQFLFEYFSETQRNKGNFPGRFSGRQFSNSRSEMNVSTLELGDSALYLCASSVASRAPNEKLFFGSGTQLSVL.

V usage is TRBV9 and J usage is TRBJ2-1, with a possible D match to TRBD1 (5 bases). The CDR3 covers 15 residues. V was cut by 0 bases and J by 3 bases, with 10 bases left in between. Germline V gives CDR1 SGDLS, CDR2 YYNGEE. Written as DNA, the CDR3 is TGTGCCAGCAGCGTAGGGCAGGGAATCTACAATGAGCAGTTCTTC. This sequence encodes CASSVGQGIYNEQFF.

The CDR3 DNA reads as TGCAGCGCCTTGAGGGCGGGTGAGCAGTACTTC. Translation gives CSALRAGEQYF. The chain has TRBV29-1 and TRBJ2-7; D is perhaps TRBD2 (5 bases). The CDR3 covers 11 residues. Deletions cut 7 bases from V and 7 bases from J, with 14 bases between. CDR1 and CDR2 from the germline V gene are SQVTM and ANQGSEA.

Regarding this clone: In the same sample, other DNA sequences code for this CDR3. The chain links TRBV18 to TRBJ1-1, with D possibly TRBD1 on 5 matching bases. CDR3 length equals 14 residues. Germline lookup yields CDR1 KGHSH and CDR2 LQKENI. The V end lost 3 bases, the J end lost 1 base, and 9 bases lay between the germline ends. DNA of the CDR3: TGTGCCAGCTCACCTGGACAAACGAACACTGAAGCTTTCTTT. Protein sequence: CASSPGQTNTEAFF.

The chain couples TRBV2 to TRBJ1-2; no reliable D call. CDR1 and CDR2 (germline): SNHLY, FYNNEI. Between the trimmed V and J ends, which lost 0 bases and 8 bases, there was a span of 10 bases. This CDR3 is built from 13 residues. CDR3 amino acids: CASSEASTGGYTF. As DNA, the CDR3 is TGTGCCAGCAGTGAAGCGTCTACTGGGGGCTACACCTTC.

The V call is TRBV20-1, the J call TRBJ1-1; unclear D gene. From germline, CDR1 is DFQATT and CDR2 SNEGSKA (reference sequence). V lost 3 bases to trimming and J lost 10 bases, with 12 bases between them. The CDR3 has 11 residues. In nucleotides, the CDR3 is TGCAGTGCTAGGGAGGAAGCAGGAGCTTTCTTT. This gives the protein CSAREEAGAFF.

The rearrangement joins TRBV9 to TRBJ1-2; D remains ambiguous. Trimming shortened V by 1 base and J by 6 bases, and 16 bases separated the two germline ends. The V gene's germline CDR1 is SGDLS and CDR2 YYNGEE. CDR3 length: 15 residues. CDR3 protein: CASSVNQLPGNGYTF. DNA for the CDR3: TGTGCCAGCAGCGTAAACCAGCTCCCTGGGAATGGCTACACCTTC.

This chain connects TRBV11-2 to TRBJ1-2; D gene ambiguous. Germline CDR1 SGHAT, CDR2 FQNNGV. Trimming cost V 1 base and J 7 bases, with 10 bases left between them. The CDR3 is 13 amino acids. The CDR3 loop reads CASSLGQSSGYTF. The CDR3, as DNA: TGTGCCAGCAGCTTAGGTCAATCGAGTGGCTACACCTTC.